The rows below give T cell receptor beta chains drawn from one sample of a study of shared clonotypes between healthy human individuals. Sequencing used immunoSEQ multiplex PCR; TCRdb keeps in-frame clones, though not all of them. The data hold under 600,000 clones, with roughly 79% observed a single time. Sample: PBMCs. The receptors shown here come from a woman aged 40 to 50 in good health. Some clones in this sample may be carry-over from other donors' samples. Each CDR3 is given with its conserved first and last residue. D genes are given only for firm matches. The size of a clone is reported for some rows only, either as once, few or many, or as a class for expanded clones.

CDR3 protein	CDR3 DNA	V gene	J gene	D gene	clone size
CASSVTSGPYEQYF	TGTGCCAGCAGCGTAACTAGCGGACCCTACGAGCAGTACTTC	TRBV7-2	TRBJ2-7	TRBD2	NA
CASSSLAGRRGAYEQYF	TGTGCCAGCAGTTCCCTAGCGGGACGCCGGGGCGCCTACGAGCAGTACTTC	TRBV2	TRBJ2-7	TRBD2	NA
CASGLVAGRVNTEAFF	TGTGCTAGTGGTTTGGTGGCAGGGAGGGTGAACACTGAAGCTTTCTTT	TRBV12-5	TRBJ1-1	NA	few
CASGLAISNYGYTF	TGTGCTAGTGGTTTGGCGATCTCTAACTATGGCTACACCTTC	TRBV12-5	TRBJ1-2	NA	NA
CASSLYPASTEAFF	TGCGCCAGCAGCTTGTATCCGGCAAGTACTGAAGCTTTCTTT	TRBV5-1	TRBJ1-1	NA	NA
CASRTGSTDTQYF	TGTGCCAGCAGGACGGGTAGCACAGATACGCAGTATTTT	TRBV2	TRBJ2-3	NA	NA
CASTSLGGQGLYGYTF	TGTGCCAGCACCAGTTTGGGGGGACAGGGCTTATATGGCTACACCTTC	TRBV28	TRBJ1-2	TRBD1	NA
CASSGDSNTGELFF	TGTGCCAGCAGTGGGGACTCAAACACCGGGGAGCTGTTTTTT	TRBV25-1	TRBJ2-2	NA	NA
CASSQAVSGRGGEQFF	TGCGCCAGCAGCCAAGCGGTTAGCGGGAGGGGAGGTGAGCAGTTCTTC	TRBV4-1	TRBJ2-1	TRBD2	NA
CASCPGYNQPQHF	TGTGCCAGCTGCCCGGGGTACAATCAGCCCCAGCATTTT	TRBV6-5	TRBJ1-5	NA	NA
CASSPTRGDTQYF	TGTGCCAGCAGCCCCACCAGGGGGGATACGCAGTATTTT	TRBV14	TRBJ2-3	TRBD1	NA
CATSGGTSGRGPQETQYF	TGTGCCACCAGCGGCGGGACTAGCGGGAGAGGCCCTCAAGAGACCCAGTACTTC	TRBV15	TRBJ2-5	TRBD2	NA
CASSRSTSGIGETQYF	TGTGCCAGCAGCCGCTCGACTAGCGGGATAGGTGAGACCCAGTACTTC	TRBV7-8	TRBJ2-5	TRBD2	once
CATASGQYNEQFF	TGTGCCACAGCTAGCGGGCAATACAATGAGCAGTTCTTC	TRBV27	TRBJ2-1	TRBD2	NA
CASSSPTGEGYTF	TGTGCCAGCAGTTCCCCGACAGGGGAGGGCTACACCTTC	TRBV28	TRBJ1-2	TRBD1	NA
CASSVGYGNEQFF	TGTGCCAGCAGCGTAGGGTACGGCAATGAGCAGTTCTTC	TRBV9	TRBJ2-1	NA	NA
CASSFARLSGRETDTQYF	TGTGCCAGCAGCTTTGCCCGACTAAGCGGGAGGGAGACAGATACGCAGTATTTT	TRBV7-9	TRBJ2-3	TRBD2	once
CASSLGADQPQHF	TGTGCCAGCAGTTTGGGGGCTGATCAGCCCCAGCATTTT	TRBV27	TRBJ1-5	NA	few
CASSEARTSGRTDTQYF	TGTGCCAGCAGTGAAGCCCGGACTAGCGGGAGAACAGATACGCAGTATTTT	TRBV6-1	TRBJ2-3	TRBD2	NA
CASSSGVTQYF	TGTGCCAGCAGCTCAGGGGTCACGCAGTATTTT	TRBV7-9	TRBJ2-3	NA	once
CASSPTGGADTQYF	TGCGCCAGCAGCCCCACTGGGGGCGCAGATACGCAGTATTTT	TRBV5-1	TRBJ2-3	NA	once
CASSIQASGRGGDTQYF	TGTGCCAGTAGTATACAGGCTAGCGGGAGGGGCGGTGATACGCAGTATTTT	TRBV19	TRBJ2-3	TRBD2	NA
CASSQEAGPNTGELFF	TGCGCCAGCAGCCAAGAAGCGGGCCCGAACACCGGGGAGCTGTTTTTT	TRBV4-3	TRBJ2-2	NA	many
CASSLEGSGELFF	TGTGCCAGCAGCTTGGAAGGGTCCGGGGAGCTGTTTTTT	TRBV5-6	TRBJ2-2	NA	many
CASSLGAGGSYGQYF	TGTGCCAGCTCATTAGGAGCGGGAGGGTCTTACGGGCAGTACTTC	TRBV11-3	TRBJ2-7	TRBD2	NA
CSVELQGFDTQYF	TGCAGCGTTGAGCTACAGGGATTTGATACGCAGTATTTT	TRBV29-1	TRBJ2-3	NA	NA
CASRQQGQPQHF	TGTGCCAGCAGGCAACAGGGTCAGCCCCAGCATTTT	TRBV2	TRBJ1-5	NA	NA
CASSFQFTGELFF	TGTGCCAGCAGCTTCCAGTTTACCGGGGAGCTGTTTTTT	TRBV5-6	TRBJ2-2	NA	NA
CASSPPRLSGNTIYF	TGTGCCAGCAGTCCCCCACGGCTCTCTGGAAACACCATATATTTT	TRBV28	TRBJ1-3	NA	NA
CASSLGAGQGDEQYF	TGTGCCAGCAGCTTAGGGGCGGGGCAGGGCGACGAGCAGTACTTC	TRBV7-2	TRBJ2-7	NA	NA
CASSWSPAGQPQHF	TGTGCCAGCAGTTGGAGTCCGGCGGGTCAGCCCCAGCATTTT	TRBV28	TRBJ1-5	NA	NA
CASSKPGGGETQYF	TGCGCCAGCAGCAAACCGGGAGGCGGGGAGACCCAGTACTTC	TRBV5-1	TRBJ2-5	TRBD2	once
CAGSKRSGGYTF	TGTGCCGGTTCGAAACGATCCGGGGGCTACACCTTC	TRBV7-9	TRBJ1-2	NA	NA
CASSLAFDRYNEQFF	TGCGCCAGCAGCTTGGCCTTTGACCGTTACAATGAGCAGTTCTTC	TRBV5-1	TRBJ2-1	NA	NA
CASVGTGNTGELFF	TGTGCCTCCGTGGGGACAGGGAACACCGGGGAGCTGTTTTTT	TRBV11-2	TRBJ2-2	TRBD1	NA
CATRDRGFPYSNQPQHF	TGTGCCACCCGGGACAGGGGGTTTCCATATAGCAATCAGCCCCAGCATTTT	TRBV19	TRBJ1-5	TRBD1	NA
CASSKLRWRDRGQKLLSYEQYF	TGTGCCAGCAGTAAGCTCCGTTGGCGGGACAGGGGGCAGAAGCTATTGTCCTACGAGCAGTACTTC	TRBV27	TRBJ2-7	TRBD1	NA
CASSVALVSDTQYF	TGTGCCAGCAGCGTAGCTCTAGTCTCGGATACGCAGTATTTT	TRBV9	TRBJ2-3	NA	NA
CASSLAGLGDTIYF	TGTGCCAGCAGCTTGGCGGGTCTCGGAGACACCATATATTTT	TRBV5-6	TRBJ1-3	NA	few
CASNPGGVDTEAFF	TGTGCCAGCAACCCGGGGGGTGTGGACACTGAAGCTTTCTTT	TRBV6-5	TRBJ1-1	NA	NA
CASSLRGGEQFF	TGTGCCAGCAGCTTAAGGGGCGGGGAGCAGTTCTTC	TRBV7-6	TRBJ2-1	NA	NA
CAISDPGGGSYEQYF	TGTGCCATCAGTGACCCAGGGGGAGGCTCCTACGAGCAGTACTTC	TRBV10-3	TRBJ2-7	NA	NA
CASSFKREAFF	TGTGCCAGCAGTTTTAAGCGTGAAGCTTTCTTT	TRBV28	TRBJ1-1	NA	once
CASHRRRSYEQYF	TGTGCCAGCCACAGACGGAGATCCTACGAGCAGTACTTC	TRBV2	TRBJ2-7	NA	few
CASSLDRGAYNEQFF	TGTGCCAGCAGCCTAGACAGGGGGGCCTACAATGAGCAGTTCTTC	TRBV11-1	TRBJ2-1	TRBD1	NA
CASSPGVEKGNEQFF	TGTGCCAGCAGTCCCGGCGTTGAGAAGGGCAATGAGCAGTTCTTC	TRBV27	TRBJ2-1	NA	few
CASSYSGQGGGGYTF	TGTGCCAGCAGTTACTCGGGACAGGGTGGAGGAGGCTACACCTTC	TRBV6-6	TRBJ1-2	TRBD1	NA